The 9 T cell receptor beta chains listed next were all sequenced from one sample in a study of blood T cell repertoires in COVID-19. The assay was immunoSEQ multiplex PCR, and TCRdb's table has in-frame clones only and misses some. Of about 210,000 clones in the sample, over 75% were seen once. Sequencing was performed on PBMCs or T cells enriched from blood (not recorded which). The receptors here all came from a man aged 30 to 45 in a cohort exposed to, infected with or recovered from COVID-19 (not recorded which).

The chain combines TRBV7-8 with TRBJ1-2, with 7 bases lining up with TRBD1. CDR3 length: 16 amino acids. Germline V gives CDR1 SGHVS, CDR2 FQNEAQ. Trimming removed 5 bases from V and 0 bases from J; junction bases left unmatched: 9. DNA of the CDR3: TGTGCCAGCAGCCACCGAGTGGGGACAGCTAACTATGGCTACACCTTC. Residues: CASSHRVGTANYGYTF.

The chain couples TRBV9 to TRBJ2-7; weak D call: TRBD1 (6 bases). There are 16 residues in the CDR3. V lost 0 bases and J lost 0, with 13 bases in between. Germline values: CDR1 SGDLS, CDR2 YYNGEE. CDR3 amino acids: CASSVEGRGGSYEQYF. The CDR3, as DNA: TGTGCCAGCAGCGTAGAAGGTAGAGGGGGCTCCTACGAGCAGTACTTC.

This chain links TRBV5-1 with TRBJ2-5; no firm D call. V lost 3 bases, J lost 2 bases, and 2 bases lay in between. CDR1 is SGHRS and CDR2 is YFSETQ in the germline V gene. The CDR3 consists of 11 residues. DNA of the CDR3: TGCGCCAGCAGCTCTCAAGAGACCCAGTACTTC. Translating gives CASSSQETQYF.

V usage is TRBV5-1 and J usage is TRBJ2-7; 9 bases line up with TRBD2. The V segment lost 1 base and the J segment 3 bases; nucleotides outside the gene matches: 5. Germline V gives CDR1 SGHRS, CDR2 YFSETQ. The CDR3 has 15 residues. The CDR3 region is CASSLLPSGNYEQYF. The CDR3 bases are TGCGCCAGCAGCTTGTTACCTAGCGGGAACTACGAGCAGTACTTC.

The rearrangement uses TRBV7-3 and TRBJ1-1; 9 bases agree with TRBD1. Per the germline V gene, CDR1 is SGHTA and CDR2 is FQGTGA. The CDR3 runs to 18 residues. V was pared by 3 bases and J by 4 bases, with 15 bases of the junction left unmatched. For the CDR3, the DNA is TGTGCCAGCAGCTTTAACAGGGGGCCCTTAAGGGGGCTCACTGAAGCTTTCTTT. It specifies CASSFNRGPLRGLTEAFF.

The chain links TRBV7-6 to TRBJ1-3; D might be TRBD1 (6 bases). The CDR3 is 19 amino acids. Germline CDR1 SGHVS, CDR2 FNYEAQ. The V and J ends lost 2 bases and 4 bases respectively, with 24 bases between them. CDR3 nucleotide sequence: TGTGCCAGCAGCTTATTTAGACCGATCTTTAGGGGGTCGGGAAACACCATATATTTT. Its protein product is CASSLFRPIFRGSGNTIYF.

The chain employs TRBV25-1 and TRBJ1-1, with D possibly matching TRBD1 (5 bases). Germline-derived CDR1 and CDR2 are MGHDK and SYGVNS. The CDR3 loop spans 13 amino acids. Between the trimmed V and J ends, which lost 6 bases and 3 bases, there was a span of 11 bases. This chain's CDR3 is CASRDQGYTEAFF. CDR3 DNA: TGTGCCAGCAGGGACCAGGGTTACACTGAAGCTTTCTTT.

The chain joins TRBV19 to TRBJ2-6, with 9 nucleotides matching TRBD1. Germline CDR1 LNHDA, CDR2 SQIVND (reference sequence). This CDR3 is 17 amino acids long. V trimming: 2 bases; J trimming: 1 base; junction bases outside the gene matches: 3. The DNA for the CDR3 is TGTGCCAGTAGTATATTCGGGACAGGGTCTGGGGCCAACGTCCTGACTTTC. Its translation is CASSIFGTGSGANVLTF.

The chain links TRBV5-1 to TRBJ2-7; tentative D call: TRBD1 (5 bases). Looked up from germline, CDR1 is SGHRS and CDR2 is YFSETQ. This CDR3 comprises 13 residues. Trimming removed 5 bases at V and 2 bases at J, with 11 bases between. CDR3 sequence (DNA): TGCGCCAGCAGAGGAACAGGAGCCTACGAGCAGTACTTC. Translation gives CASRGTGAYEQYF.